One sample yielded the 17 T cell receptor beta chains listed below, sequenced in a study of blood T cell repertoires in COVID-19. The assay was immunoSEQ multiplex PCR, and TCRdb's table has in-frame clones only and misses some. The sample consists of some 130,000 clones, around nine tenths of them appearing once. The specimen was peripheral blood. The source is a woman in her seventies with COVID-19, enrolled during active disease.

This clone was seen more than once but under ten times. V usage is TRBV30 and J usage is TRBJ1-4; 7 bases map to TRBD1. The germline CDR1 and CDR2 sequences are GTSNPN and SVGIG (reference sequence). J lost 5 bases, V lost 6 bases, and 6 bases had no gene match. This CDR3 is built from 13 residues. Here the CDR3 reads CACLGRGNEKLFF. CDR3 nucleotide sequence: TGTGCCTGTCTGGGCAGGGGGAATGAAAAACTGTTTTTT.

The chain uses TRBV7-2 and TRBJ2-3; 8 bases match TRBD2. V lost 5 bases, J lost 5 bases, and 3 bases stayed unmatched. Germline V lookup: CDR1 SGHTA, CDR2 FQGNSA. CDR3 length equals 13 residues. This CDR3 is CASSPGGGDTQYF. The DNA of the CDR3 is TGTGCCAGCAGCCCCGGGGGGGGAGATACGCAGTATTTT. Supplemented by reference TRBV7-2 and TRBJ2-3, the full variable domain reads GAGVSQSPSNKVTEKGKDVELRCDPISGHTALYWYRQSLGQGLEFLIYFQGNSAPDKSGLPSDRFSAERTGGSVSTLTIQRTQQEDSAVYLCASSPGGGDTQYFGPGTRLTVL.

This rearrangement joins TRBV11-3 to TRBJ2-3, with a weak D call TRBD2 (6 bases). V was shortened by 4 bases and J by 0 bases, with 14 bases between the two germline ends. This CDR3 contains 16 residues. In germline, CDR1 is SGHNT, CDR2 YENEEA. The chain's CDR3 is CASSSRVGGSTDTQYF. CDR3 in DNA: TGTGCCAGCAGCTCGCGGGTTGGGGGGAGCACAGATACGCAGTATTTT.

There are a few counts of this clone. The V gene is TRBV28, the J gene TRBJ1-4; 7 nucleotides line up with TRBD1. The CDR3 has 13 residues. V gave up 2 bases and J gave up 12 bases; unmatched junction bases: 6. The germline V gene encodes CDR1 MDHEN and CDR2 SYDVKM. For the CDR3, the DNA is TGTGCCAGCAGTTTAGCCCGGGACAGAGAACTGTTTTTT. Protein: CASSLARDRELFF.

The rearrangement joins TRBV5-1 to TRBJ1-1; D remains unclear. Deletions cut 0 bases from V and 4 bases from J, with 13 bases between. The CDR3 consists of 15 residues. Germline V gene lookup returns CDR1 SGHRS and CDR2 YFSETQ. CDR3 in DNA: TGCGCCAGCAGCTTGGCCGGGGTTGAGGGCACTGAAGCTTTCTTT. Protein product: CASSLAGVEGTEAFF. Together with reference TRBV5-1 and TRBJ1-1, the CDR3 gives the full variable domain: KAGVTQTPRYLIKTRGQQVTLSCSPISGHRSVSWYQQTPGQGLQFLFEYFSETQRNKGNFPGRFSGRQFSNSRSEMNVSTLELGDSALYLCASSLAGVEGTEAFFGQGTRLTVV.

The V call is TRBV11-3, the J call TRBJ2-5; possible D gene TRBD2, 6 bases. The CDR3 totals 14 residues. Germline V gene data show CDR1 as SGHNT and CDR2 as YENEEA. Trimming stripped 3 bases from V and 5 bases from J, with 13 bases between. DNA for the CDR3: TGTGCCAGCAGCTTCGGAGGGGACCGGGAGACCCAGTACTTC. As protein: CASSFGGDRETQYF. The full variable domain, with the rest looked up from reference TRBV11-3 and TRBJ2-5, is EAGVVQSPRYKIIEKKQPVAFWCNPISGHNTLYWYLQNLGQGPELLIRYENEEAVDDSQLPKDRFSAERLKGVDSTLKIQPAELGDSAVYLCASSFGGDRETQYFGPGTRLLVL.

The gene calls are TRBV2 and TRBJ1-5, with 9 bases fitting TRBD1. The length of the CDR3 is 15 residues. The germline CDR1 and CDR2 sequences are SNHLY and FYNNEI. The V and J ends lost 6 bases and 2 bases, in that order; junction bases with no gene match: 5. Here the CDR3 reads CASRRDRVGNQPQHF. Written as DNA, the CDR3 is TGTGCCAGCAGACGGGACAGGGTAGGCAATCAGCCCCAGCATTTT. The full variable domain, with the rest looked up from reference TRBV2 and TRBJ1-5, is EPEVTQTPSHQVTQMGQEVILRCVPISNHLYFYWYRQILGQKVEFLVSFYNNEISEKSEIFDDQFSVERPDGSNFTLKIRSTKLEDSAMYFCASRRDRVGNQPQHFGDGTRLSIL.

This clone was seen only a few times. The chain links TRBV7-9 to TRBJ1-6; 8 bases line up with TRBD1. The CDR3 covers 17 residues. Trimming removed 4 bases from V and 9 bases from J; junction bases left unmatched: 14. Germline V gene lookup returns CDR1 SEHNR and CDR2 FQNEAQ (reference sequence). CDR3 nucleotide sequence: TGTGCCAGCAGCTCGGGACAGGTTGCCCTTTTATTTTCACCCCTCCACTTT. Residues: CASSSGQVALLFSPLHF.

V is TRBV11-3 and J is TRBJ2-1; a weak D match, TRBD2 (6 bases). CDR3 size: 17 residues. V was cut by 0 bases and J by 5 bases, with 17 bases left in between. Germline-derived CDR1 and CDR2 are SGHNT and YENEEA. In DNA form, the CDR3 reads TGTGCCAGCAGCTTAGATTGGGCGGGGTCAGCCAACAATGAGCAGTTCTTC. Protein product: CASSLDWAGSANNEQFF.

This sequence joins TRBV2 and TRBJ2-1, with D maybe TRBD2 (5 bases). This CDR3 is 12 amino acids long. V was cut by 9 bases and J by 4 bases, with 10 bases left in between. The germline gives CDR1 SNHLY, CDR2 FYNNEI. The CDR3 nucleotides are TGTGCCAGTGGTGAGGGTTACAATGAGCAGTTCTTC. Encoded protein: CASGEGYNEQFF.

The J gene is TRBJ2-1, the V gene TRBV2; TRBD1 agrees at 8 bases. Germline CDR1 and CDR2: SNHLY and FYNNEI. The CDR3 spans 13 residues. V was pared by 6 bases and J by 8 bases, with 6 bases of the junction left unmatched. The CDR3 DNA is TGTGCCAGCAGCGGACAGGGTGGACATGAGCAGTTCTTC. This sequence encodes CASSGQGGHEQFF.

The V call is TRBV7-9, the J call TRBJ1-3; 10 nucleotides align to TRBD1. Germline V gene sequence: CDR1 SEHNR, CDR2 FQNEAQ (reference sequence). The CDR3 sequence is 14 residues long. V gave up 11 bases and J gave up 3 bases; unmatched junction bases: 7. The CDR3 region has the DNA TGTGCCTTCTCCGGGACAGGGGTTGGAAACACCATATATTTT. As protein: CAFSGTGVGNTIYF.

This rearrangement joins TRBV28 to TRBJ1-6, with 7 bases that match TRBD1. Germline lookup yields CDR1 MDHEN and CDR2 SYDVKM. The CDR3 covers 17 residues. Germline trimming cut 5 bases from V and 9 bases from J; bases unmatched to any gene: 16. CDR3 in amino acids: CASSPQSGFPGGSPLHF. The CDR3 nucleotides read TGTGCCAGCAGTCCCCAGTCGGGATTCCCAGGGGGTTCACCCCTCCACTTT.

The CDR3 is CASSQGLADYNEQFF. The CDR3 DNA sequence: TGTGCCAGCAGCCAAGGACTAGCGGACTACAATGAGCAGTTCTTC. The rearrangement joins TRBV5-4 to TRBJ2-1; 10 positions match TRBD2. Germline trimming cut 4 bases from V and 3 bases from J; bases unmatched to any gene: 4. Germline loops: CDR1 SGHNT, CDR2 YYREEE (reference sequence). The CDR3 is 15 residues long.

The chain couples TRBV15 to TRBJ2-1; D gene unclear. V was shortened by 1 base and J by 1 base, with 11 bases between the two germline ends. The CDR3 is 16 residues long. Germline V CDR1 and CDR2: LNHNV, YYDKDF (reference sequence). The CDR3 bases are TGTGCCACCAGCAGAGCTATAATCCTTTCCTACAATGAGCAGTTCTTC. Its translation is CATSRAIILSYNEQFF. Combining the CDR3 with reference TRBV15 and TRBJ2-1 gives the whole variable domain DAMVIQNPRYQVTQFGKPVTLSCSQTLNHNVMYWYQQKSSQAPKLLFHYYDKDFNNEADTPDNFQSRRPNTSFCFLDIRSPGLGDTAMYLCATSRAIILSYNEQFFGPGTRLTVL.

V and J are TRBV10-3 and TRBJ1-1; TRBD1 aligns across 8 bases. This CDR3 is built from 14 residues. Trimming at V came to 5 bases and at J to 0 bases, leaving 2 bases not matched to a gene. Per germline, CDR1 ENHRY and CDR2 SYGVKD. CDR3 sequence: CAISPGQVNTEAFF. The DNA of the CDR3 is TGTGCCATCAGTCCGGGACAGGTGAACACTGAAGCTTTCTTT.

This chain links TRBV5-1 with TRBJ2-2; 7 bases fit TRBD2. The V gene's germline CDR1 is SGHRS and CDR2 YFSETQ. The CDR3 runs to 16 residues. V was clipped by 4 bases and J by 1 base; unmatched bases: 7. CDR3 nucleotide sequence: TGCGCCAGCAGCCTCCGGGTAGCGGGGAACACCGGGGAGCTGTTTTTT. Residues: CASSLRVAGNTGELFF.